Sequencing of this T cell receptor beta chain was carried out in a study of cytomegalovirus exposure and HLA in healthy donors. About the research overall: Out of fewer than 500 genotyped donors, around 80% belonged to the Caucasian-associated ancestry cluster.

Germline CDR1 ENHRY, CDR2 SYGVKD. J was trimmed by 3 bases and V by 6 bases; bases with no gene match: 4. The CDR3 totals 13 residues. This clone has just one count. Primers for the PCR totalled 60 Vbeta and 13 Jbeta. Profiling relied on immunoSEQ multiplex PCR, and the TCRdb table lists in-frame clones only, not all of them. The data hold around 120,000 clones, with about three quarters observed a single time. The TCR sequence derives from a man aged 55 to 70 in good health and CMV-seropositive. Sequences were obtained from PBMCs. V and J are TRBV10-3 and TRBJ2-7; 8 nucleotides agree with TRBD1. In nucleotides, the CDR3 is TGTGCCATCAGGACAGGGGTTGACTACGAGCAGTACTTC. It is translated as CAIRTGVDYEQYF.